This TCR beta chain was recorded in a study of cytomegalovirus exposure and HLA in healthy donors. Study background: For the 300 to 450 genotyped donors, 65% to 90% fell within the Caucasian-associated ancestry cluster.

The ends lost 6 bases at V and 5 bases at J; junction bases unmatched: 6. This CDR3 spans 15 amino acids. CDR1 and CDR2 from the germline V gene are MDHEN and SYDVKM. Primers included in the PCR were 60 Vbeta and 13 Jbeta primers. The method was immunoSEQ multiplex PCR; TCRdb's version includes in-frame clones alone and lacks a portion of them. The sample shows under 200,000 clones, roughly 84% of them seen only once. Specimen: PBMCs. The rearrangement joins TRBV28 to TRBJ2-5; 13 bases fit TRBD2. The clonotype was recovered from a man aged 25 to 45 in good health and CMV-seronegative. The CDR3 nucleotides are TGTGCCAGCAGCCTTGGACTAGCGGGGGTGGAGACCCAGTACTTC. Amino acids: CASSLGLAGVETQYF.